The 3 T cell receptor beta chains listed next were all sequenced from one sample in a study of cytomegalovirus exposure and HLA in healthy donors. The PCR made use of 60 Vbeta and 13 Jbeta primers. Data came from immunoSEQ multiplex PCR; TCRdb stores just in-frame clones and leaves some out. The top ten clones hold roughly a tenth of a sample with about 210,000 clones, over 75% of them seen once. Material for sequencing was PBMCs. The receptors come from a woman between 45 and 60 years old in good health and CMV-seropositive.

The chain employs TRBV28 and TRBJ2-3; 7 nucleotides align to TRBD2. The CDR3 runs to 16 residues. Germline CDR1 reads MDHEN; CDR2 reads SYDVKM. With V trimmed by 6 bases and J by 6 bases, 15 bases remained unmatched. This CDR3 is CASRGVVGGTQDTQYF. For the CDR3, the DNA is TGTGCCAGCAGGGGGGTCGTGGGGGGGACCCAGGATACGCAGTATTTT.

There are a few counts of this clone. The genes are TRBV7-9 and TRBJ1-6; D uncertain. CDR3 length equals 14 residues. V was cut by 1 base and J by 6 bases, with 7 bases left in between. In germline, CDR1 is SEHNR, CDR2 FQNEAQ (reference sequence). CDR3 amino acids: CASSLVGSNSPLHF. Written as DNA, the CDR3 is TGTGCCAGCAGCTTAGTTGGCAGTAATTCACCCCTCCACTTT.

The rearrangement uses TRBV27 and TRBJ1-2; D is ambiguous. The V gene's germline CDR1 is MNHEY and CDR2 SMNVEV (reference sequence). V dropped 5 bases and J dropped 0 bases, with 10 bases sitting between them. CDR3 length: 14 amino acids. The CDR3 protein is CASSPRRTNYGYTF. CDR3 nucleotide sequence: TGTGCCAGCAGTCCCAGGCGTACTAACTATGGCTACACCTTC.